The clone carrying this T cell receptor beta chain was counted between two and nine times. Germline V gives CDR1 SGHVS, CDR2 FNYEAQ. The ends were cut back, 4 bases at V and 5 bases at J, with 17 bases in the middle. This CDR3 comprises 16 residues. Primed by a sample-barcoded 5' primer and a J-beta primer mix, a second PCR proceeded for 7 to 11 cycles. Tagging of each cDNA molecule was performed by a template-switch adaptor with 12 random nucleotides. TCRdb fed the 5' RACE reads into MiXCR, producing one record per CDR3 protein. The profile shows over 1,200,000 distinct CDR3 sequences, roughly 59% of them singletons. This entry belongs to a study of blood T cells in healthy people across ages.

The chain combines TRBV7-6 with TRBJ1-4, with D hard to call. The TCR originated in a man aged 18 to 29 in good health. The sequencing input was blood. The CDR3 nucleotides are TGTGCCAGCAGCTCCGGGCTCTCCGAATTCAATGAAAAACTGTTTTTT. It encodes CASSSGLSEFNEKLFF.